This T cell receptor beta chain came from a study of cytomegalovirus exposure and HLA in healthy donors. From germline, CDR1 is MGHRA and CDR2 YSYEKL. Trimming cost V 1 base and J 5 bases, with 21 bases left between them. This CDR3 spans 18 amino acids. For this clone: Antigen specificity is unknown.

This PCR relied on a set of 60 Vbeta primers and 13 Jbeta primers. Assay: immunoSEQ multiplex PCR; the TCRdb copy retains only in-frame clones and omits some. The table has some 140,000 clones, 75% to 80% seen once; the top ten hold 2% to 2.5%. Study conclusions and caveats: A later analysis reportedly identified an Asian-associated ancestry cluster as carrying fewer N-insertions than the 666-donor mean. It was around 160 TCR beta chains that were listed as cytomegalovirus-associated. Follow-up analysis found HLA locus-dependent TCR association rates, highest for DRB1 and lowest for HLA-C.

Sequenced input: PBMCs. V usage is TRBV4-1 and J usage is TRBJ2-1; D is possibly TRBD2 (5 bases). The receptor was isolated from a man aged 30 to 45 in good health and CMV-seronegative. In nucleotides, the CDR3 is TGCGCCAGCAGCCAAGGGGCCCTGGCGGGTTCGGTCCACAATGAGCAGTTCTTC. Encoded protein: CASSQGALAGSVHNEQFF.